One and the same sample provided the 20 T cell receptor beta chains below, sequenced in a study of tumor-infiltrating lymphocytes in primary liver carcinoma. Unsorted whole blood supplied the blood RNA, and germline DNA was isolated too. TCR beta cDNA came from about 450 ng total RNA, primed with a constant-region primer. Three-round nested multiplex PCR performed with slightly modified ARM-PCR produced the TCR beta libraries. Each of the first two PCR rounds ran approximately 9 cycles with TRBV1-TRBV30 forward and C-beta reverse primers. TCRdb independently ran MiXCR on the multiplex PCR reads; one entry per CDR3 protein. The data contain 250,000 to 400,000 distinct CDR3 sequences, 65% of them seen just once; the ten biggest clones take up roughly 8.9%. The sample comprised peripheral blood. These receptors were collected from a middle-aged man with primary liver carcinoma and hepatitis B virus infection.

As to this clonotype: At one of its ends the junction is not consistent with the germline gene, which may arise from a read error. The rearrangement joins TRBV5-6 to TRBJ2-6; the D is unclear. The CDR3 contains 15 residues. In germline, CDR1 is SGHDT, CDR2 YYEEEE. The DNA for the CDR3 is TGTGCCAGCAGCTTGTGGGGTCCTGAGGCCAACGTCCCGACTTTC. This gives the protein CASSLWGPEANVPTF.

CDR3 nucleotides: TGTCACAGCAGGGGCCTGAGGGGGCGGACCAAAAACATTCAGTACTTC. This sequence encodes CHSRGLRGRTKNIQYF. The chain has TRBV11-2 and TRBJ2-4; 7 positions agree with TRBD1. The CDR3 has 16 residues. The germline V gene has CDR1 SGHAT and CDR2 FQNNGV.

Details on this clonotype: At one boundary the junction diverges from the germline segment, which might be a read error. The CDR3 protein is CANSRLAGVPGELFF. CDR3 coding DNA: TGTGCCAACAGCAGACTAGCGGGAGTCCCCGGGGAGCTGTTTTTT. The chain joins TRBV11-3 to TRBJ2-2; 12 bases align to TRBD2. Looked up from germline, CDR1 is SGHNT and CDR2 is YENEEA. The length of the CDR3 is 15 residues.

This clonotype was counted once. The chain employs TRBV21-1 and TRBJ2-5; no check of the table's D call, TRBD2, against the DNA was made. TRBV21-1 is given as a pseudogene. The length of the CDR3 is 16 residues. The CDR3: CASSLQRDGVQETQYF. Here the CDR3 DNA reads TGTGCCAGCAGCCTACAGCGGGACGGAGTCCAAGAGACCCAGTACTTC.

A remark on this clonotype: The junction and the germline gene differ at one end; a read error may be behind it. The J gene is TRBJ2-1, the V gene TRBV5-1; 9 positions agree with TRBD1. This CDR3 spans 15 amino acids. Germline V gives CDR1 SGHRS, CDR2 YFSETQ. The CDR3 nucleotides read TGCGCCAGGAGCTTGGGACAGGGTGCCTACAATGAGCAGTTCTTC. This gives the protein CARSLGQGAYNEQFF.

To note about this clonotype: One end of the junction fails to match germline, which may point to a read error. The chain employs TRBV11-2 and TRBJ1-4; 12 bases line up with TRBD1. CDR1 and CDR2 from the germline V gene are SGHAT and FQNNGV. The CDR3 loop spans 17 amino acids. CDR3 in amino acids: CVSSLGTGGAGNEKLFF. The CDR3 nucleotides read TGTGTCAGCAGCTTGGGGACAGGGGGCGCGGGAAATGAAAAACTGTTTTTT.

In its sample, this clonotype was seen a few times. DNA for the CDR3: TGTGCCAGCAGCTCGAGGACTAGCGGGAGGTCTGGGGAGCTGTTTTTT. It translates to CASSSRTSGRSGELFF. The chain recombines TRBV13 with TRBJ2-2; 14 bases are a match to TRBD2. The CDR3 length is 16 residues. CDR1 is PRHDT, CDR2 FYEKMQ, per germline (reference sequence). V lost 4 bases and J lost 8; bases outside the gene matches: 6. Using reference TRBV13 and TRBJ2-2 for the parts outside the CDR3, the full variable domain is AAGVIQSPRHLIKEKRETATLKCYPIPRHDTVYWYQQGPGQDPQFLISFYEKMQSDKGSIPDRFSAQQFSDYHSELNMSSLELGDSALYFCASSSRTSGRSGELFFGEGSRLTVL.

This chain joins TRBV7-8 and TRBJ1-1, with TRBD1 identical over 7 bases. Germline CDR1 reads SGHVS; CDR2 reads FQNEAQ. The V gene end was trimmed by 7 bases and the J gene end by 6 bases; junction bases not matched to a gene: 14. This CDR3 comprises 15 residues. CDR3 region: CASNLTGLGGAEAFF. CDR3 bases: TGTGCCAGCAACCTGACAGGGCTTGGCGGAGCTGAAGCTTTCTTT.

With respect to this clonotype: A much larger clone is a single base away; this may be a read error. The gene calls are TRBV6-1 and TRBJ2-1; tentatively, D is TRBD2 (6 bases). The CDR3 totals 12 residues. From germline, CDR1 is MNHNS and CDR2 SASEGT. The CDR3 sequence: CASGELAGKGFF. Written as DNA, the CDR3 is TGTGCCAGCGGTGAACTGGCGGGAAAGGGATTCTTC.

Worth noting for this clonotype: A single base separates this from a much larger clone, so it may be a read error. The chain recombines TRBV29-1 with TRBJ2-2, with TRBD2 identical over 7 bases. CDR3 length equals 11 residues. Germline assignment: CDR1 SQVTM and CDR2 ANQGSEA. This chain's CDR3 is CSAAGAGQLFF. DNA for the CDR3: TGCAGCGCGGCGGGAGCCGGGCAGCTGTTTTTT.

In regard to this clonotype: A much larger clone differs from this one at a single base, so this may be a read error. The chain couples TRBV12-3 or TRBV12-4 to TRBJ1-5; 8 nucleotides match TRBD1. The CDR3 has 14 residues. The CDR3 protein is CVSSSGGSNQPQHF. The CDR3 bases are TGTGTCAGCAGTTCAGGGGGCAGCAATCAGCCCCAGCATTTT.

This sequence joins TRBV2 and TRBJ2-7, with unresolved D. V was shortened by 6 bases and J by 6 bases, with 12 bases between the two germline ends. This CDR3 region has 12 residues. The V gene's germline CDR1 is SNHLY and CDR2 FYNNEI. The CDR3 coding sequence is TGTGCCAGCAGAGACTCATTCTCCGAGCAGTACTTC. Translating it yields CASRDSFSEQYF.

The chain joins TRBV7-3 to TRBJ1-1; a possible D gene is TRBD1 (5 bases). V shed 1 base and J shed 8 bases, with 14 bases lying between them. Germline V gene lookup returns CDR1 SGHTA and CDR2 FQGTGA. The CDR3 length is 14 residues. In nucleotides, the CDR3 is TGTGCCAGCAGCTTAATTGGGCAGGGTTCAGAAGCTTTCTTT. It translates to CASSLIGQGSEAFF.

This clonotype was observed a few times. The genes are TRBV10-2 and TRBJ1-2; 7 positions agree with TRBD1. The CDR3 covers 13 residues. Trimming took 6 bases from V and 6 from J; bases not matched to a gene: 7. From germline, CDR1 is WSHSY and CDR2 SAAADI. CDR3 residues: CASSMDRLNGYTF. CDR3 coding DNA: TGCGCCAGCAGCATGGACAGGTTAAATGGCTACACCTTC.

This clonotype was counted a single time. A much larger clone lies one base from this, so it may be a read error. This chain uses TRBV4-1 with TRBJ1-5; 8 bases are shared with TRBD1. The CDR3 length is 17 residues. The germline gives CDR1 MGHRA, CDR2 YSYEKL. CDR3 DNA sequence: TGCGTCAGCAGCCAAGTGACAGGGGCCGGGGGCAATCAGCCCCAGCATTTT. Its protein product is CVSSQVTGAGGNQPQHF.

This clonotype was found once. Written as DNA, the CDR3 is TGTGCCAGCACGGCACTCGAGCACGGAACCGGGGAGCTGTTTTTT. Translation: CASTALEHGTGELFF. This chain uses TRBV6-1 with TRBJ2-2; D is undetermined. The length of the CDR3 is 15 residues. Germline V gene data show CDR1 as MNHNS and CDR2 as SASEGT. Trimming removed 7 bases from V and 5 bases from J, with 17 bases in between.

Comment on this clonotype: This could be a read error, since a much larger clone is one nucleotide away. This rearrangement joins TRBV5-5 to TRBJ1-5; 8 bases are shared with TRBD1. The CDR3 totals 14 residues. Per germline, CDR1 SGHKS and CDR2 YYEKEE (reference sequence). With V trimmed by 6 bases and J by 9 bases, 11 bases remained unmatched. This chain's CDR3 is CASNLDRGRGPQHF. The CDR3 nucleotides are TGTGCCAGCAACCTAGACAGGGGACGAGGGCCCCAGCATTTT.

Concerning this clonotype: This is likely a read error, given that the CDR3 carries no conserved phenylalanine or tryptophan at its end. This sequence joins TRBV28 and TRBJ2-2; a weak D match, TRBD2 (5 bases). V was trimmed by 5 bases and J by 1 base, leaving 8 bases between them. This CDR3 has 14 residues. The V gene's germline CDR1 is MDHEN and CDR2 SYDVKM. The CDR3 protein is CASSPGGNTGELFS. CDR3 sequence (DNA): TGTGCCAGCAGTCCCGGAGGGAACACCGGGGAGCTGTTTTCT.

As for this clonotype: A much larger clone lies one base from this, so it may be a read error. The chain has TRBV28 and TRBJ2-3; perhaps D is TRBD1 or TRBD2 (6 bases each). Germline V gene lookup returns CDR1 MDHEN and CDR2 SYDVKM. The CDR3 is made up of 13 amino acids. The CDR3, as DNA: TGTGACAGCAGTCGGGGGCAGACAGATACGCAGTATTTT. The encoded protein is CDSSRGQTDTQYF.

Points on this clonotype: One end of the junction varies from germline; a read error may be responsible. This sequence joins TRBV12-3 or TRBV12-4 and TRBJ1-6, with 11 bases fitting TRBD1. The CDR3 is 15 amino acids. The CDR3 spells CASTLRTGGSSPLHF. Written as DNA, the CDR3 is TGTGCCAGCACTTTACGGACAGGGGGCAGTTCACCCCTCCACTTT.